This TCR beta chain was sequenced for a study of T-cell reconstitution after alpha-beta-depleted transplantation in children. A library of TCRbeta sequences, prepared with unique molecular identifiers, was generated. TCRdb called the PCR reads again in MiXCR, with one record for every CDR3 protein. The table includes some 200,000 distinct CDR3 sequences, around 9.7% detected once. The CDR3 contains 15 residues. The V gene's germline CDR1 is SGHDT and CDR2 YYEEEE. V shed 4 bases and J shed 4 bases, with 15 bases lying between them. This clonotype occurred many times. This receptor was identified in a human donor who donated a stem cell graft to a child with SCID. The chain is built from TRBV5-6 and TRBJ2-4, with D tentatively TRBD2 (5 bases). The specimen was PBMCs from the stem cell graft donor, collected from the stem cell graft. The CDR3 region has the DNA TGTGCCAGCAGCCCAACCAGCGGCGCTAAAAACATTCAGTACTTC. The encoded protein is CASSPTSGAKNIQYF.